The clone carrying this T cell receptor (beta chain) was observed a handful of times. The entry originates in a study of tumour-infiltrating T cells in Burkitt lymphoma. Sequenced by immunoSEQ multiplex PCR; TCRdb stores in-frame clones only, minus some. The sample lists 45,000 to 60,000 clones, approximately 31% occurring once. The clonotype originates from a human donor with Burkitt lymphoma. The sequenced material came from tumor tissue.

In nucleotides, the CDR3 is TGTGCCAGCAGCTTGTCAGGGGGAAACACCATATATTTT. Its protein product is CASSLSGGNTIYF. The chain couples TRBV5-4 to TRBJ1-3; D possibly corresponds to TRBD1 (5 bases). The CDR3 has 13 residues. Germline assignment: CDR1 SGHNT and CDR2 YYREEE (reference sequence). V was trimmed by 1 base and J by 4 bases, leaving 6 bases between them.